A single TCR beta chain is shown here with its context. The PCR contained 60 Vbeta and 13 Jbeta primers. Here immunoSEQ multiplex PCR was the method, and the copy in TCRdb shows in-frame clones only, minus some. Among about 190,000 clones listed, approximately 82% were seen once. These data belong to a study of cytomegalovirus exposure and HLA in healthy donors. CDR1 and CDR2 (germline): GTSNPN, SVGIG (reference sequence). V shed 0 bases and J shed 6 bases, with 14 bases lying between them. CDR3 length: 14 residues. This sequence joins TRBV30 and TRBJ1-1; the D is unclear. The source of this sequence is a young woman in good health and CMV-seronegative. Input material: PBMCs. CDR3 sequence reads: CAWSVPRLRPEAFF. DNA for the CDR3: TGTGCCTGGAGTGTACCGCGACTAAGGCCTGAAGCTTTCTTT.